This T cell receptor (beta chain) was captured in a study of T cells after yellow fever vaccination. Looking at the study overall: For low cell numbers, libraries were made with SMART-Seq v4 Ultra Low Input.

Study results and caveats: Reappearing after the booster were most of the clones from primary vaccination (about 96% CD4, about 88% CD8). Some clonotypes were seen in both the CD4 and the CD8 compartments. These made up a small share and likely arose from convergent recombination. The study found a weaker secondary response that peaked faster, day 5 versus 15.

Points on this clonotype: Antigen unknown.

Each CDR3 protein gets one entry after TCRdb re-called the 5' RACE reads with MiXCR. The sample lists some 300,000 distinct CDR3 sequences; 8.1% were seen once. CDR1 is MNHNS and CDR2 is SASEGT in the germline V gene. The CDR3 is 13 residues long. V was shortened by 4 bases and J by 4 bases, with 8 bases between the two germline ends. The starting material was PBMCs, obtained around 45 days after the first yellow fever vaccination. The chain combines TRBV6-1 with TRBJ2-1, with D uncertain. The receptor comes from a young man who received the YFV17D yellow fever vaccine. As DNA, the CDR3 is TGTGCCAGCAGTGCCTCATATTACAATGAGCAGTTCTTC. This sequence encodes CASSASYYNEQFF.